Listed here are 24 T cell receptor beta chains from one sample, sequenced in a study of blood T cells in healthy people across ages. Alongside a J-beta primer mix, a sample-barcoded 5' primer served in a second PCR lasting roughly 7 to 11 cycles. TCRdb ran MiXCR on the 5' RACE reads and lists one entry per CDR3 protein. The profile covers 700,000 to 800,000 distinct CDR3 sequences, with around 46% appearing a single time and 20% taken by the ten largest. Material: blood. Every receptor here comes from a woman aged 55-70 years in good health.

This clonotype was counted a single time. The chain links TRBV10-3 to TRBJ1-1; D is unresolved. The CDR3 covers 17 residues. The germline V gene has CDR1 ENHRY and CDR2 SYGVKD. V was pared by 2 bases and J by 6 bases, with 22 bases between. This chain's CDR3 is CAISEVWGGIEAAEAFF. CDR3 nucleotide sequence: TGTGCCATCAGTGAGGTGTGGGGAGGGATCGAGGCCGCTGAAGCTTTCTTT.

The genes are TRBV9 and TRBJ1-2, with no clear D. The germline V gene has CDR1 SGDLS and CDR2 YYNGEE. V was cut by 1 base and J by 0 bases, with 7 bases left in between. The CDR3 consists of 14 residues. The CDR3 spells CASSVTEANYGYTF. The CDR3 DNA reads TGTGCCAGCAGCGTAACGGAGGCTAACTATGGCTACACCTTC.

The chain employs TRBV30 and TRBJ2-6, with D perhaps TRBD1 (5 bases). Germline CDR1 is GTSNPN and CDR2 is SVGIG (reference sequence). Between the trimmed V and J ends, which lost 1 base and 2 bases, there was a span of 12 bases. This CDR3 is built from 16 residues. DNA for the CDR3: TGTGCCTGGAGTGCCACAGGAAAGGCTGGGGCCAACGTCCTGACTTTC. This encodes CAWSATGKAGANVLTF. Based on the CDR3 plus reference TRBV30 and TRBJ2-6, the full variable domain is SQTIHQWPATLVQPVGSPLSLECTVEGTSNPNLYWYRQAAGRGLQLLFYSVGIGQISSEVPQNLSASRPQDRQFILSSKKLLLSDSGFYLCAWSATGKAGANVLTFGAGSRLTVL.

Only a few counts were recorded for this clonotype. The chain employs TRBV7-8 and TRBJ2-1, with 7 bases matching TRBD1. J lost 4 bases, V lost 1 base, and 7 bases had no gene match. CDR1 SGHVS and CDR2 FQNEAQ come from the germline V gene. The CDR3 sequence is 16 residues long. This CDR3 is CASSLDRDSLYNEQFF. CDR3 coding DNA: TGTGCCAGCAGCTTAGACCGGGACAGCTTATACAATGAGCAGTTCTTC.

This clonotype has at least ten counts. V is TRBV6-1 and J is TRBJ2-3; 14 bases map to TRBD2. This CDR3 region has 18 residues. Germline loops: CDR1 MNHNS, CDR2 SASEGT. Losses at the gene ends were 1 base for V and 6 bases for J; bases not matched to a gene: 9. This CDR3 is CASSEEGLAGGLRDTQYF. CDR3 nucleotide sequence: TGTGCCAGCAGTGAAGAAGGACTAGCGGGGGGCCTGAGGGATACGCAGTATTTT.

This chain links TRBV29-1 with TRBJ2-7; 8 bases are shared with TRBD1. Per the germline V gene, CDR1 is SQVTM and CDR2 is ANQGSEA. This CDR3 has 18 amino acids. The junction had 17 bases not matched to a gene; V was cut back by 2 bases and J by 2 bases. This CDR3 is CSVETRGQTGDVPYEQYF. The DNA of the CDR3 is TGCAGCGTTGAAACAAGGGGTCAGACAGGGGATGTCCCCTACGAGCAGTACTTC.

This clonotype showed up many times. The chain has TRBV5-1 and TRBJ1-5; D not certain. This CDR3 contains 13 residues. Trimming took off 0 bases at V and 5 bases at J, with 6 bases between the two ends. Germline V gene lookup returns CDR1 SGHRS and CDR2 YFSETQ. The CDR3 DNA is TGCGCCAGCAGCTTGGAAGGGCATCAGCCCCAGCATTTT. This gives the protein CASSLEGHQPQHF.

This sequence joins TRBV14 and TRBJ2-3, with a tentative D call TRBD2 (5 bases). CDR3 length: 13 amino acids. CDR1 and CDR2 from the germline V gene are SGHDN and FVKESK. V lost 3 bases, J lost 6 bases, and 10 bases lay in between. The CDR3 nucleotides are TGTGCCAGCAGCCAGGAGGTTGCCGATACGCAGTATTTT. Translated: CASSQEVADTQYF.

The rearrangement joins TRBV10-3 to TRBJ2-5; 9 positions agree with TRBD1. J lost 5 bases, V lost 4 bases, and 8 bases had no gene match. Germline V lookup: CDR1 ENHRY, CDR2 SYGVKD. CDR3 length equals 15 residues. The CDR3: CAISGAQGAGETQYF. DNA of the CDR3: TGTGCCATCAGTGGGGCACAGGGGGCTGGGGAGACCCAGTACTTC.

The chain has TRBV12-3 or TRBV12-4 and TRBJ2-7, with D perhaps TRBD2 (7 bases). The CDR3 sequence is 15 residues long. The V end was cut by 6 bases, the J end by 7 bases, with 22 bases between. CDR3 coding DNA: TGTGCCAGCAGCCCAGTGGGGGGGGCTGGTGATGAGCAGTACTTC. It is translated as CASSPVGGAGDEQYF.

J is TRBJ2-5 and V is TRBV4-1; the D gene is possibly TRBD2 (5 bases). The DNA end favors TRBJ2-7, so the J call may be wrong. Germline V lookup: CDR1 MGHRA, CDR2 YSYEKL. The CDR3 spans 13 residues. CDR3 in amino acids: CASSQVFGDEQYF. The CDR3 bases are TGCGCCAGCAGCCAAGTTTTCGGGGACGAGCAGTACTTC.

This clonotype was detected only a few times. The V call is TRBV6-5, the J call TRBJ1-4; TRBD1 matches 10 bases. The germline V gene encodes CDR1 MNHEY and CDR2 SVGAGI. The CDR3 sequence is 15 residues long. Trimming removed 0 bases from V and 6 bases from J; junction bases left unmatched: 1. CDR3 sequence (DNA): TGTGCCAGCAGTTACTCCGGGACAGGGGATGAAAAACTGTTTTTT. It is translated as CASSYSGTGDEKLFF.

The chain employs TRBV6-2 or TRBV6-3 and TRBJ2-5; 10 bases agree with TRBD1. The DNA end is a closer match to TRBJ2-7, so the J assignment may be wrong. Germline values: CDR1 MNHEY, CDR2 SVGEGT. There are 14 residues in the CDR3. The CDR3 coding sequence is TGTGCCAGCAATCTCGGGACAGGGGTCGGCGAGCAGTACTTC. Amino acid sequence: CASNLGTGVGEQYF.

Ten or more counts support this clonotype. In DNA form, the CDR3 reads TGTGCCATCAGTGTTGAGGGGCGTGGGTATGGCTACACCTTC. It specifies CAISVEGRGYGYTF. The chain uses TRBV10-3 and TRBJ1-2; D is perhaps TRBD1 (5 bases). The V gene lost 4 bases and the J gene lost 5 bases, with 14 bases spanning the gap. Germline loops: CDR1 ENHRY, CDR2 SYGVKD. This CDR3 is built from 14 residues.

Ten or more counts support this clonotype. The chain joins TRBV6-5 to TRBJ2-7; 15 positions match TRBD2. The germline CDR1 and CDR2 sequences are MNHEY and SVGAGI. With V trimmed by 0 bases and J by 3 bases, 0 bases remained unmatched. This CDR3 is built from 16 residues. CDR3 nucleotide sequence: TGTGCCAGCAGTTACTCGGGACTAGCGGGAGGCTACGAGCAGTACTTC. Its protein is CASSYSGLAGGYEQYF.

The chain employs TRBV29-1 and TRBJ2-7; TRBD1 might be the D (6 bases). Between the trimmed V and J ends, which lost 7 bases and 3 bases, there was a span of 13 bases. The CDR3 is 12 residues long. Germline loops: CDR1 SQVTM, CDR2 ANQGSEA. DNA of the CDR3: TGCAGCGCTGAGACAGGAGACTACGAGCAGTACTTC. Translating gives CSAETGDYEQYF.

The chain uses TRBV21-1 and TRBJ2-7; TRBD2 is taken as the D call from the table, unchecked against the DNA. TRBV21-1 corresponds to a pseudogene. This CDR3 region has 18 residues. The CDR3, as DNA: TGTGCCAGCAGCAAAGTTGGGCTAGCGGGGAGCAGCTCCTACGAGCAGTACTTC. Amino acids: CASSKVGLAGSSSYEQYF.

The table lists this clonotype with a few counts. The rearrangement uses TRBV29-1 and TRBJ1-4; 9 nucleotides line up with TRBD1. Trimming removed 6 bases from V and 7 bases from J; junction bases left unmatched: 6. Germline V gene data show CDR1 as SQVTM and CDR2 as ANQGSEA. This CDR3 comprises 13 residues. The CDR3, as DNA: TGCAGCGTGGTTGGACAGGGGAGTGAAAAACTGTTTTTT. Its translation: CSVVGQGSEKLFF.

This clonotype showed up many times. The rearrangement joins TRBV12-3 or TRBV12-4 to TRBJ1-2; maybe TRBD1 (6 bases). CDR3 length: 12 residues. V was trimmed by 5 bases and J by 6 bases, leaving 10 bases between them. The CDR3 region has the DNA TGTGCCAGCAGTGTACAGGGAAATGGCTACACCTTC. It translates to CASSVQGNGYTF.

The table lists this clonotype with a count of one. A read error may account for a junction end that differs from germline. The V and J genes are TRBV12-3 or TRBV12-4 and TRBJ2-1, with 12 bases identical to TRBD1. This CDR3 contains 16 residues. Here the CDR3 reads CACSLGWDRGRGEQFF. The CDR3 DNA sequence: TGTGCCTGCAGTTTAGGGTGGGACAGGGGGCGAGGTGAGCAGTTCTTC.

This rearrangement joins TRBV25-1 to TRBJ1-6, with a possible D match to TRBD1 (5 bases). The V gene lost 6 bases and the J gene lost 15 bases, with 12 bases spanning the gap. The V gene's germline CDR1 is MGHDK and CDR2 SYGVNS. The CDR3 has 11 residues. CDR3 in amino acids: CASRGRGLLHF. CDR3 sequence (DNA): TGTGCCAGCAGGGGACGGGGACTCCTCCACTTT.

This clonotype has a handful of counts. The rearrangement joins TRBV11-1 to TRBJ2-1; D ambiguous. CDR3 length equals 14 residues. With 1 base removed from V and 4 bases from J, the gap between germline ends came to 8 bases. The V gene's germline CDR1 is SGHAT and CDR2 FQDESV (reference sequence). This chain's CDR3 is CASSLGPEYNEQFF. In DNA, the CDR3 is TGTGCCAGCAGCTTAGGACCCGAGTACAATGAGCAGTTCTTC. Looking up the rest from reference TRBV11-1 and TRBJ2-1 gives the full variable domain: EAEVAQSPRYKITEKSQAVAFWCDPISGHATLYWYRQILGQGPELLVQFQDESVVDDSQLPKDRFSAERLKGVDSTLKIQPAELGDSAMYLCASSLGPEYNEQFFGPGTRLTVL.

The chain uses TRBV19 and TRBJ2-4; possible D gene TRBD2, 5 bases. The J call may be mistaken, given a closer DNA end match to TRBJ2-7. Germline CDR1 and CDR2: LNHDA and SQIVND (reference sequence). The CDR3 runs to 14 residues. The CDR3 DNA sequence: TGTGCCAGTAGTATAGATCCGGGAACCTACGAGCAGTACTTC. Translating gives CASSIDPGTYEQYF.

The gene calls are TRBV20-1 and TRBJ1-6, with 9 bases lining up with TRBD1. With V trimmed by 6 bases and J by 2 bases, 5 bases remained unmatched. This CDR3 is 15 amino acids long. The germline CDR1 and CDR2 sequences are DFQATT and SNEGSKA (reference sequence). In nucleotides, the CDR3 is TGCAGTGCCCGGGGACAGGGCACCTATAATTCACCCCTCCACTTT. This encodes CSARGQGTYNSPLHF.